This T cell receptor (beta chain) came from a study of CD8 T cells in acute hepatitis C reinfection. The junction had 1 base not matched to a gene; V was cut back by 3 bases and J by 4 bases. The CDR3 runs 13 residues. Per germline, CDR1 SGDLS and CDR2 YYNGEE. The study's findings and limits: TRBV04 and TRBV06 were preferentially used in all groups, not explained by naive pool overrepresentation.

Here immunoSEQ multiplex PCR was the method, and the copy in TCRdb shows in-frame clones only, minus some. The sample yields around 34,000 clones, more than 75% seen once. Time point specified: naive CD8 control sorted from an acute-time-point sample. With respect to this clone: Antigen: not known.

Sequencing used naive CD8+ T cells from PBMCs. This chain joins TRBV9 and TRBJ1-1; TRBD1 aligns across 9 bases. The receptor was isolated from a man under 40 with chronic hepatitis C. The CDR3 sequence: CASSETGGTEAFF. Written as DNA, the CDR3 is TGTGCCAGCAGCGAGACAGGGGGCACTGAAGCTTTCTTT. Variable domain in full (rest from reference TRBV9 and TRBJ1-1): DSGVTQTPKHLITATGQRVTLRCSPRSGDLSVYWYQQSLDQGLQFLIQYYNGEERAKGNILERFSAQQFPDLHSELNLSSLELGDSALYFCASSETGGTEAFFGQGTRLTVV.